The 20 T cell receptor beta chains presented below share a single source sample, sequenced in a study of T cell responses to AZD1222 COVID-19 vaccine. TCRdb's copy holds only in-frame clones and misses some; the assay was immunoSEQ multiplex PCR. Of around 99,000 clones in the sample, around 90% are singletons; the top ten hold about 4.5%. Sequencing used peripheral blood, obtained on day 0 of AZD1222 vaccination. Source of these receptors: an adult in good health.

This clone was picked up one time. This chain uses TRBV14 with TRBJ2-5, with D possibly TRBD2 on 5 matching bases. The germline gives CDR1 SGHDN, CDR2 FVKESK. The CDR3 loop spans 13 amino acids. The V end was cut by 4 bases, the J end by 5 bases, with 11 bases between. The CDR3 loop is CASSRTRWETQYF. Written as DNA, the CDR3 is TGTGCCAGCAGCCGGACTCGCTGGGAGACCCAGTACTTC.

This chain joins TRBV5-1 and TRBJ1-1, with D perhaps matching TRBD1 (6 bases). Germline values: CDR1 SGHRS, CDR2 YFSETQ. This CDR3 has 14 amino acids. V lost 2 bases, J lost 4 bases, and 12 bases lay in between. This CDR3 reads CASSFEGGSTEAFF. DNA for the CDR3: TGCGCCAGCAGCTTCGAGGGGGGAAGCACTGAAGCTTTCTTT.

The CDR3 here is CASGLPGGGGVTEAFF. CDR3 DNA: TGTGCTAGTGGTTTGCCGGGCGGGGGGGGCGTCACTGAAGCTTTCTTT. The V gene is TRBV12-5, the J gene TRBJ1-1; D may be TRBD1 (6 bases). The CDR3 is made up of 16 amino acids. The germline gives CDR1 LGHNT, CDR2 FRNRAP. V lost 2 bases to trimming and J lost 4 bases, with 17 bases between them.

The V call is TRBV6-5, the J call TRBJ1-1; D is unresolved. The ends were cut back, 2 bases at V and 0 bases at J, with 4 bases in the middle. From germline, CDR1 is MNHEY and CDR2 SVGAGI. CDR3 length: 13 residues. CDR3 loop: CASSYVMNTEAFF. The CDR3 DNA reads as TGTGCCAGCAGTTACGTTATGAACACTGAAGCTTTCTTT.

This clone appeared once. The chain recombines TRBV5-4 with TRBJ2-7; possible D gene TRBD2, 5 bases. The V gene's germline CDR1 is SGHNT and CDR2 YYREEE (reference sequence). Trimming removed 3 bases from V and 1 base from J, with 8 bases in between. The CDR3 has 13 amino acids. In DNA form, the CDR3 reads TGTGCCAGCAGCTCGCCGGGGTCCTACGAGCAGTACTTC. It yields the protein CASSSPGSYEQYF.

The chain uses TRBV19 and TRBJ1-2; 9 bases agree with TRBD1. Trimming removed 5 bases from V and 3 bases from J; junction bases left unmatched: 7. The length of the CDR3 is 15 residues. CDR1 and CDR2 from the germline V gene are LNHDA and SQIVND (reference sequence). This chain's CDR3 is CASSLSRTGDYGYTF. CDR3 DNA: TGTGCCAGTAGTCTTTCGCGGACAGGGGACTATGGCTACACCTTC.

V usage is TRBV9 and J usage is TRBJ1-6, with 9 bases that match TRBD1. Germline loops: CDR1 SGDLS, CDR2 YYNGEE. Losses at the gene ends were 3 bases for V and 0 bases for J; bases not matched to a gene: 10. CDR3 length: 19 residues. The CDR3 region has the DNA TGTGCCAGCAGCGCCGGGACAGGGATTTCTAGCTCCTATAATTCACCCCTCCACTTT. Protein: CASSAGTGISSSYNSPLHF.

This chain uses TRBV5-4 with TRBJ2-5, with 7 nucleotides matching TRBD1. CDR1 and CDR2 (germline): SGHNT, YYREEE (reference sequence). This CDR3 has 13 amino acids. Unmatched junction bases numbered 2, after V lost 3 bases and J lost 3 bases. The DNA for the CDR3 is TGTGCCAGCAGCTCCGGGACAGAAGAGACCCAGTACTTC. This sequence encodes CASSSGTEETQYF.

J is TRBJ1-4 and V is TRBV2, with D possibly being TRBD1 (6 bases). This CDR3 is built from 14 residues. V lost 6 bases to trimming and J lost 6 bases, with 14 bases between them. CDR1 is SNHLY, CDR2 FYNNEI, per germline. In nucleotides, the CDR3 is TGTGCCAGCAGCCGGGGGCGCTGGGATGAAAAACTGTTTTTT. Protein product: CASSRGRWDEKLFF.

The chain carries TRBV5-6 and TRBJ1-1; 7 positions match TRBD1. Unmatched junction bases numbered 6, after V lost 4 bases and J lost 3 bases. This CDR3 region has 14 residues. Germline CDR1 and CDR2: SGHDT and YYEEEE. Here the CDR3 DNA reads TGTGCCAGCAGCATAGGGGGCTTGGACACTGAAGCTTTCTTT. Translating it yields CASSIGGLDTEAFF.

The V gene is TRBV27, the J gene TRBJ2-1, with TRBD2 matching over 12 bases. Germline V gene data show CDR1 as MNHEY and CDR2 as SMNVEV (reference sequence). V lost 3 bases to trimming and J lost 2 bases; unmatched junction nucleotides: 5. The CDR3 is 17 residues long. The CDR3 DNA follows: TGTGCCAGCAGTTTTTCGGCTAGCGGGAGGGCCTACAATGAGCAGTTCTTC. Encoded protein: CASSFSASGRAYNEQFF.

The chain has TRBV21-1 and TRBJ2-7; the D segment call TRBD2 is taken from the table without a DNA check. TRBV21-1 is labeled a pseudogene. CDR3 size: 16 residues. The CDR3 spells CASSIPWATGGYEQYF. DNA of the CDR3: TGTGCCAGCAGCATCCCATGGGCCACGGGGGGGTACGAGCAGTACTTC.

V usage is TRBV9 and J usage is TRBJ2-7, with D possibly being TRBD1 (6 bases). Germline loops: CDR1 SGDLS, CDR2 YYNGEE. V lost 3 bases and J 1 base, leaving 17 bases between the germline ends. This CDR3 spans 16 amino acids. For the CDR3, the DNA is TGTGCCAGCAGCGCCAAGGACAGCGTCCTATCCTACGAGCAGTACTTC. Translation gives CASSAKDSVLSYEQYF.

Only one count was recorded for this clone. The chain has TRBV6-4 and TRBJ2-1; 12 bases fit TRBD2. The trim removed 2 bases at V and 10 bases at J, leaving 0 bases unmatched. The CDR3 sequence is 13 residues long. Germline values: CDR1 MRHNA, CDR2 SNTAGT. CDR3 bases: TGTGCCAGCAGTGACCTAGCGGGAGGGGAGCAGTTCTTC. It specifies CASSDLAGGEQFF.

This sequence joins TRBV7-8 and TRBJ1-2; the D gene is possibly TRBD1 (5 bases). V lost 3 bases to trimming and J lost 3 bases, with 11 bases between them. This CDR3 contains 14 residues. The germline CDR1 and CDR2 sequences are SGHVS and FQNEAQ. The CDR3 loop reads CASSLGTTDYGYTF. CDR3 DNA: TGTGCCAGCAGCTTGGGAACGACAGACTATGGCTACACCTTC.

CDR3: CASRMGNTEAFF. In DNA, the CDR3 is TGTGCCAGTAGGATGGGGAACACTGAAGCTTTCTTT. The chain joins TRBV19 to TRBJ1-1; no clear D. Germline V gene lookup returns CDR1 LNHDA and CDR2 SQIVND (reference sequence). This CDR3 has 12 amino acids. The germline V and J ends were trimmed by 6 bases and 1 base, with 6 bases remaining between them.

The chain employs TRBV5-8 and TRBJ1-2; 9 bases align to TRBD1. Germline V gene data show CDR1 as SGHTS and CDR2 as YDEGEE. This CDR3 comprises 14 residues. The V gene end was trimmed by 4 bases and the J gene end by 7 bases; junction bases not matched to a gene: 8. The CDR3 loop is CASSVGQGRAGYTF. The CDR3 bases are TGTGCCAGCAGCGTGGGACAGGGACGTGCTGGCTACACCTTC.

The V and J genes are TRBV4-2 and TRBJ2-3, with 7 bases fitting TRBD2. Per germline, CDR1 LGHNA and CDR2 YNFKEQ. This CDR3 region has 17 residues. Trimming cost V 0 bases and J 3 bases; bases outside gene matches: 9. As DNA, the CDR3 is TGTGCCAGCAGCCAAGAATCTCGCGGGAGAGGGACAGATACGCAGTATTTT. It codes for CASSQESRGRGTDTQYF.

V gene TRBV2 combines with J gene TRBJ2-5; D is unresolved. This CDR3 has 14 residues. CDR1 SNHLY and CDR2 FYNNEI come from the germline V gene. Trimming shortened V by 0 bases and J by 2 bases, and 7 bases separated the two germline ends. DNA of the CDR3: TGTGCCAGCAGTGAAGCACAGCGTCAAGAGACCCAGTACTTC. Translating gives CASSEAQRQETQYF.

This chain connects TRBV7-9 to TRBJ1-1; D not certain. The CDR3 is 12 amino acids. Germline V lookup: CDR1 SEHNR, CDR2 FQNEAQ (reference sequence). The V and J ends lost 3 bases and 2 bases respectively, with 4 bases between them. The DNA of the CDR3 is TGTGCCAGCAGCTTCCAAAACACTGAAGCTTTCTTT. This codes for CASSFQNTEAFF.